This T cell receptor beta chain was obtained from a study of T cells in Graves' hyperthyroidism and ophthalmopathy. The CDR3 regions of TCR beta were amplified from RNA transcripts. HTBI primers were used for first-round RT-PCR of the TCR CDR3. TCRdb itself ran the multiplex PCR reads through MiXCR, one entry per CDR3 protein. The sample shows roughly 660,000 distinct CDR3 sequences, 15% to 20% of them seen only once. From germline, CDR1 is KGHDR and CDR2 SFDVKD. CDR3 length: 15 residues. V was pared by 4 bases and J by 1 base, with 4 bases of the junction left unmatched. The rearrangement uses TRBV24-1 and TRBJ2-5; 8 bases line up with TRBD2. The sequence was collected from a man aged 50 or older with Graves' hyperthyroidism. Sequenced sample: blood. CDR3 amino acids: CATSETGTSQETQYF. The CDR3 nucleotides are TGTGCCACCAGTGAGACCGGGACTAGCCAAGAGACCCAGTACTTC.